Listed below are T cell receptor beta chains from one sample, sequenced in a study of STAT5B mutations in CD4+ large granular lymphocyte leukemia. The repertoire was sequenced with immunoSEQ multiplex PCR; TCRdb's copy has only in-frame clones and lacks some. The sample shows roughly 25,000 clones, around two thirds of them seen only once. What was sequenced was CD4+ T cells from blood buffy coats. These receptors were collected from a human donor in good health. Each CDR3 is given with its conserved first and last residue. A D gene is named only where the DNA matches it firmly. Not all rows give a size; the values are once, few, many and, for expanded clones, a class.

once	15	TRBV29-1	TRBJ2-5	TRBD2	TGCAGCGTGAGGTTCCGACTAGCGTATCAAGAGACCCAGTACTTC	CSVRFRLAYQETQYF
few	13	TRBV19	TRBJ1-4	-	TGTGCCAGTAGATGGGGTCCTAATGAAAAACTGTTTTTT	CASRWGPNEKLFF
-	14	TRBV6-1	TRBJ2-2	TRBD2	TGTGCCAGCAGGGCGGGCGGGGGGGGTACGGAGCTGTTTTTT	CASRAGGGGTELFF
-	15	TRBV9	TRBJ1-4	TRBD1	TGTGCCAGCAGCACAAACAGGGGGAGCCCTGAAAAACTGTTTTTT	CASSTNRGSPEKLFF
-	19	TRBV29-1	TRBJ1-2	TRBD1	TGCAGCGTCGATGTACATACAAAGCAGGGGGCGGTTGCTAACTATGGCTACACCTTC	CSVDVHTKQGAVANYGYTF
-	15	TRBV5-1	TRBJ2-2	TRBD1	TGCGCCAGCAGCTTGGGACAGGGGGCAACCGGGGAGCTGTTTTTT	CASSLGQGATGELFF
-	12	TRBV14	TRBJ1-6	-	TGTGCCAGCAGCCCGCAGGGTACACTCCTCCACTTT	CASSPQGTLLHF
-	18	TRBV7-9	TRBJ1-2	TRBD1	TGTGCCAGCAGCCATAGACGGGACAGCGAGCAAAAGTCCTATGGCTACACCTTC	CASSHRRDSEQKSYGYTF
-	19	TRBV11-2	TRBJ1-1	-	TGTGCCAGCAGCTCACTACGCCCCACAGCGCTACGTCTGAACACTGAAGCTTTCTTT	CASSSLRPTALRLNTEAFF
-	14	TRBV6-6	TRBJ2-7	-	TGTGCCAGCAGTTACTCGACAGCCTCCTACGAGCAGTACTTC	CASSYSTASYEQYF
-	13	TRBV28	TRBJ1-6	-	TGTGCCAGCACCCCGGATCCTAATTCACCCCTCCACTTT	CASTPDPNSPLHF
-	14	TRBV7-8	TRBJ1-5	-	TGTGCCAGCAGCTTAGCTCAGGACAATCAGCCCCAGCATTTT	CASSLAQDNQPQHF
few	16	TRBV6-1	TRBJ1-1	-	TGTGCCAGCAGTGAAGGGTGGGTAGGGGGGCGAACTGAAGCTTTCTTT	CASSEGWVGGRTEAFF
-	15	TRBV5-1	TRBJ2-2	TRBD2	TGCGCCAGCAGCCCTCTAGCGGGGGACACCGGGGAGCTGTTTTTT	CASSPLAGDTGELFF
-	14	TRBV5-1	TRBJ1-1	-	TGCGCCAGCAGAAGATCCAGGGGTGGAACTGAAGCTTTCTTT	CASRRSRGGTEAFF
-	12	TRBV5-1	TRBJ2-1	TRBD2	TGCGCCAGCAGCGACCTAGCGGGAGGGCAGTTCTTC	CASSDLAGGQFF
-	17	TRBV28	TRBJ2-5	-	TGTGCCAGTGGTGGGAGCTGGGGGGCGACATTTCGGGAGACCCAGTACTTC	CASGGSWGATFRETQYF
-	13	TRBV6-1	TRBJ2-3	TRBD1	TGTGCCAGCAGGCGGGACAGGGCAGATACGCAGTATTTT	CASRRDRADTQYF
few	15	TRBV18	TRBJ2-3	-	TGTGCCAGCTCACTCCTGGTGGGTGACACAGATACGCAGTATTTT	CASSLLVGDTDTQYF
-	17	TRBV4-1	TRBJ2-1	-	TGCGCCAGCAGCCAAGTTTTCGGGGGCGCCAATGACAATGAGCAGTTCTTC	CASSQVFGGANDNEQFF
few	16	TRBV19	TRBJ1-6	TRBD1	TGTGCCAGTAGTGCTGAACGGGACAGGCCTAATTCACCCCTCCACTTT	CASSAERDRPNSPLHF
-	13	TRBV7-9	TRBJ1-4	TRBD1	TGTGCTACCAGGGGGGGGAGCAATGAAAAACTGTTTTTT	CATRGGSNEKLFF